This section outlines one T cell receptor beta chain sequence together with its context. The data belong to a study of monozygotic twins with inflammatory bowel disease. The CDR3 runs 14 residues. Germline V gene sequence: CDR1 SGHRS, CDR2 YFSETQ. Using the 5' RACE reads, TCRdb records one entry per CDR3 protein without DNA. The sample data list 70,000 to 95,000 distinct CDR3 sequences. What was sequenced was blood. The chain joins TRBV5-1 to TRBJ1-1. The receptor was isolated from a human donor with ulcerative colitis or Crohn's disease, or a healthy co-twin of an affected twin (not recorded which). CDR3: CASSFAGKNTEAFF.